The rows below give T cell receptor beta chains drawn from one sample of a study of Graves' ophthalmopathy and Graves' hyperthyroidism. TCRdb analysed the multiplex PCR reads with MiXCR anew, one entry per CDR3 protein. The table shows some 250,000 distinct CDR3 sequences, with less than 55% occurring only once. Sequenced material: peripheral blood. The receptors were gathered from an adult man with Graves' ophthalmopathy. The CDR3 runs from the conserved cysteine through the conserved F or W. The D gene is left open where the match is weak. Clone size is stated in some rows and not others, as once, few, many or a class when expanded.

J gene | clone size | D gene | V gene | CDR3 protein | CDR3 DNA
TRBJ2-5 | - | TRBD2 | TRBV5-1 | CASSLWGTSRLVTQYF | TGTGCCAGCAGCTTATGGGGGACTAGTCGGTTGGTGACCCAGTACTTC
TRBJ2-7 | - | TRBD1 | TRBV7-2 | CASSPNGQGGYEQYF | TGTGCCAGCAGCCCAAACGGACAGGGGGGCTACGAGCAGTACTTC
TRBJ1-2 | - | - | TRBV6-1 | CASSEVGQWASLGYTF | TGTGCCAGCAGTGAAGTAGGGCAGTGGGCATCCCTGGGCTACACCTTC
TRBJ2-7 | - | - | TRBV25-1 | CASSPWGGTYEQYF | TGTGCCAGCAGCCCTTGGGGTGGGACCTACGAGCAGTACTTC
TRBJ2-7 | few | TRBD2 | TRBV7-8 | CASSTSGTTNEQYF | TGTGCCAGCAGCACGTCCGGGACTACCAACGAGCAGTACTTC
TRBJ1-5 | - | - | TRBV2 | CASSDMGGRQPQHF | TGTGCCAGCAGTGATATGGGGGGAAGGCAGCCCCAGCATTTT
TRBJ2-7 | - | - | TRBV20-1 | CSASAGQSGEQYF | TGCAGTGCTAGTGCGGGGCAAAGCGGTGAGCAGTACTTC
TRBJ2-5 | few | - | TRBV6-6 | CASCAGVSGTQYF | TGTGCCTCATGCGCCGGGGTTAGCGGGACCCAGTACTTC
TRBJ2-7 | once | - | TRBV3-1 | CASSQGWAKEQYF | TGTGCCAGCAGCCAAGGCTGGGCCAAAGAGCAGTACTTC
TRBJ1-1 | many | - | TRBV10-3 | CAISDGRDEAFF | TGTGCCATCAGTGATGGACGGGATGAAGCTTTCTTT
TRBJ1-1 | few | - | TRBV14 | CASSQGTALDTEAFF | TGTGCCAGCAGCCAAGGGACGGCCTTGGACACTGAAGCTTTCTTT
TRBJ2-5 | few | TRBD2 | TRBV24-1 | CATQGSAAGREETQYF | TGTGCCACCCAAGGGTCGGCAGCGGGAAGAGAAGAGACCCAGTACTTC
TRBJ1-5 | many | - | TRBV2 | CASSVEHLGNQPQHF | TGTGCCAGCAGTGTGGAGCATCTGGGCAATCAGCCCCAGCATTTT
TRBJ2-7 | - | - | TRBV24-1 | CATSDQDPRQGYEQCF | TGTGCCACCAGTGATCAAGACCCGAGGCAGGGCTACGAGCAGTGCTTC
TRBJ1-4 | few | - | TRBV20-1 | CSAGKGTNEKLFF | TGCAGTGCTGGGAAGGGAACTAATGAAAAACTGTTTTTT
TRBJ1-5 | - | TRBD1 | TRBV5-4 | CASSLGRTGGADQPQHF | TGTGCCAGCAGCTTGGGGCGGACAGGGGGCGCGGATCAGCCCCAGCATTTT
TRBJ2-7 | - | TRBD1 | TRBV7-9 | CASSTWDRGYEQYF | TGTGCCAGCAGCACATGGGACAGGGGCTACGAGCAGTACTTC
TRBJ1-2 | - | - | TRBV5-8 | CASSRYVAGSNYGYTF | TGTGCCAGCAGCCGGTATGTGGCAGGAAGTAACTATGGCTACACCTTC
TRBJ1-1 | - | TRBD1 | TRBV7-9 | CASSQRTGPEAFF | TGTGCCAGCAGCCAGCGGACAGGTCCTGAAGCTTTCTTT